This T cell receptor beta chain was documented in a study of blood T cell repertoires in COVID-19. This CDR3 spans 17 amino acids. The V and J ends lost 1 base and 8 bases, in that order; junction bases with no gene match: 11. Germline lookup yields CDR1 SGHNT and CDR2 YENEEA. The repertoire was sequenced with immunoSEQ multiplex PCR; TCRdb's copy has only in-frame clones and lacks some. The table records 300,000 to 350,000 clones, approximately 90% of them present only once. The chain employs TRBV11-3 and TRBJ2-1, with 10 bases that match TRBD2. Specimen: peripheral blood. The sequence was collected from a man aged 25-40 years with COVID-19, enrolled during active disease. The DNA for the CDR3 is TGTGCCAGCAGCTTAGCTGGGACTAGCGAAGGTTTGGATGAGCAGTTCTTC. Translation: CASSLAGTSEGLDEQFF.